Below, 22 T cell receptor beta chains from the same sample are listed, as sequenced in a study of graft-versus-host responses after intestinal transplantation. The antigens of these receptors remain unknown. Some clones are missing from TCRdb's copy, which holds only in-frame ones; the method was immunoSEQ multiplex PCR. The data contain around 67,000 clones, 75% to 90% of them singletons. The sample consisted of unstimulated CD4+ T cells sorted from spleen or lymph node cells, taken before transplant. The source of these receptors is a human donor who was the organ donor for an intestinal transplant.

The chain carries TRBV5-1 and TRBJ2-4, with 10 positions matching TRBD2. Trimming took 5 bases from V and 7 from J; bases not matched to a gene: 3. Germline V gene data show CDR1 as SGHRS and CDR2 as YFSETQ. The CDR3 runs to 13 residues. The CDR3 DNA is TGCGCCAGCAGGATAGCGGGGGGCAACATTCAGTACTTC. It yields the protein CASRIAGGNIQYF.

The chain links TRBV27 to TRBJ2-3, with 12 bases that match TRBD2. Germline lookup yields CDR1 MNHEY and CDR2 SMNVEV (reference sequence). V shed 4 bases and J 3 bases; nucleotides not matched to a gene: 2. This CDR3 comprises 15 residues. DNA for the CDR3: TGTGCCAGCAGTTCTAGCGGGGGGGCGACAGATACGCAGTATTTT. Its protein is CASSSSGGATDTQYF.

J is TRBJ2-2 and V is TRBV9; D perhaps matches TRBD1 (5 bases). V lost 3 bases and J lost 5, with 14 bases in between. The CDR3 runs to 15 residues. In germline, CDR1 is SGDLS, CDR2 YYNGEE. For the CDR3, the DNA is TGTGCCAGCAGCGCCGGCAGGGAAGATACCGGGGAGCTGTTTTTT. Residues: CASSAGREDTGELFF.

The chain links TRBV4-1 to TRBJ2-5; 9 bases map to TRBD2. The germline CDR1 and CDR2 sequences are MGHRA and YSYEKL. The CDR3 consists of 14 residues. Trimming at V came to 1 base and at J to 4 bases, leaving 1 base not matched to a gene. The CDR3 coding sequence is TGCGCCAGCAGCCAAGTGCGGGGGGGAGAGACCCAGTACTTC. It yields the protein CASSQVRGGETQYF.

The chain uses TRBV6-5 and TRBJ2-1, with unresolved D. Per the germline V gene, CDR1 is MNHEY and CDR2 is SVGAGI. Between the trimmed V and J ends, which lost 5 bases and 3 bases, there was a span of 11 bases. CDR3 size: 14 residues. The CDR3, as DNA: TGTGCCAGCAGTCCGACGACGGGCTACAATGAGCAGTTCTTC. Amino acid sequence: CASSPTTGYNEQFF.

This chain joins TRBV5-1 and TRBJ2-5; perhaps TRBD2 as D (7 bases). Deletions cut 5 bases from V and 1 base from J, with 12 bases between. CDR1 and CDR2 (germline): SGHRS, YFSETQ. This CDR3 is 14 amino acids long. CDR3 coding DNA: TGCGCCAGCAGTGAGGGGGGGACCCAAGAGACCCAGTACTTC. Translation: CASSEGGTQETQYF. Supplemented by reference TRBV5-1 and TRBJ2-5, the full variable domain reads KAGVTQTPRYLIKTRGQQVTLSCSPISGHRSVSWYQQTPGQGLQFLFEYFSETQRNKGNFPGRFSGRQFSNSRSEMNVSTLELGDSALYLCASSEGGTQETQYFGPGTRLLVL.

The genes are TRBV6-5 and TRBJ2-5, with unresolved D. There are 14 residues in the CDR3. Germline loops: CDR1 MNHEY, CDR2 SVGAGI. Trimming took 2 bases from V and 5 from J, leaving 12 bases between them. This CDR3 reads CASSYQRARETQYF. The CDR3 DNA is TGTGCCAGCAGTTACCAGCGCGCTCGGGAGACCCAGTACTTC.

The rearrangement uses TRBV5-1 and TRBJ2-2; 7 bases are a match to TRBD2. This CDR3 region has 16 residues. V lost 0 bases to trimming and J lost 0 bases; unmatched junction nucleotides: 2. Germline CDR1 reads SGHRS; CDR2 reads YFSETQ. The CDR3 loop is CASSLVTSPNTGELFF. The CDR3 DNA reads as TGCGCCAGCAGCTTGGTGACTAGCCCGAACACCGGGGAGCTGTTTTTT. Looking up the rest from reference TRBV5-1 and TRBJ2-2 gives the full variable domain: KAGVTQTPRYLIKTRGQQVTLSCSPISGHRSVSWYQQTPGQGLQFLFEYFSETQRNKGNFPGRFSGRQFSNSRSEMNVSTLELGDSALYLCASSLVTSPNTGELFFGEGSRLTVL.

The V call is TRBV15, the J call TRBJ1-6; 7 positions agree with TRBD1. The trim removed 5 bases at V and 6 bases at J, leaving 10 bases unmatched. This CDR3 region has 16 residues. From germline, CDR1 is LNHNV and CDR2 YYDKDF (reference sequence). CDR3 sequence (DNA): TGTGCCACCAGCGCCGGATTAAGACAGGGTAATTCACCCCTCCACTTT. Amino acids: CATSAGLRQGNSPLHF.

The V gene is TRBV6-6, the J gene TRBJ1-1; possible D gene TRBD1, 5 bases. The CDR3 length is 15 residues. Between the trimmed V and J ends, which lost 5 bases and 0 bases, there was a span of 13 bases. CDR1 and CDR2 from the germline V gene are MNHNY and SVGAGI (reference sequence). For the CDR3, the DNA is TGTGCCAGCAGTCCCAAGGGGCTCATGAACACTGAAGCTTTCTTT. This gives the protein CASSPKGLMNTEAFF.

This clone came up once. The CDR3 spells CASSHRVGLAGVNEQFF. The CDR3 region has the DNA TGCGCCAGCAGCCACCGCGTAGGACTAGCGGGGGTCAATGAGCAGTTCTTC. The V gene is TRBV4-3, the J gene TRBJ2-1; 13 bases map to TRBD2. Germline trimming cut 3 bases from V and 6 bases from J; bases unmatched to any gene: 8. This CDR3 region has 17 residues. Germline-derived CDR1 and CDR2 are LGHNA and YSLEER.

This clone was observed a few times. The gene calls are TRBV6-5 and TRBJ1-1, with 9 bases matching TRBD1. The V gene's germline CDR1 is MNHEY and CDR2 SVGAGI. V lost 0 bases, J lost 5 bases, and 7 bases stayed unmatched. This CDR3 spans 16 amino acids. CDR3 sequence (DNA): TGTGCCAGCAGTTACTCTTCTAGGACAGGGGTGACTGAAGCTTTCTTT. This encodes CASSYSSRTGVTEAFF.

V usage is TRBV5-4 and J usage is TRBJ1-2; a possible D gene is TRBD1 (5 bases). The CDR3 spans 15 residues. Trimming took 1 base from V and 0 from J, leaving 10 bases between them. CDR1 and CDR2 (germline): SGHNT, YYREEE (reference sequence). This chain's CDR3 is CASSLTGAANYGYTF. The CDR3 DNA is TGTGCCAGCAGCTTGACAGGCGCAGCTAACTATGGCTACACCTTC.

There are a few counts of this clone. The V gene is TRBV5-4, the J gene TRBJ1-6; tentative D call: TRBD1 (5 bases). CDR1 and CDR2 from the germline V gene are SGHNT and YYREEE (reference sequence). The CDR3 loop spans 16 amino acids. The germline V and J ends were trimmed by 3 bases and 0 bases, with 10 bases remaining between them. DNA of the CDR3: TGTGCCAGCAGCTCCCAGACAGACTCCTATAATTCACCCCTCCACTTT. Protein product: CASSSQTDSYNSPLHF.

V gene TRBV7-2 combines with J gene TRBJ1-6, with D possibly being TRBD1 (5 bases). The CDR3 contains 14 residues. Deletions cut 6 bases from V and 8 bases from J, with 14 bases between. CDR1 SGHTA and CDR2 FQGNSA come from the germline V gene. The CDR3 nucleotides are TGTGCCAGCAGAGGACAAGTCGGTGATTCACCCCTCCACTTT. Translating it yields CASRGQVGDSPLHF.

Details on this clone: The same CDR3 also results from other DNA sequences found in this sample. The J gene is TRBJ2-5, the V gene TRBV5-1; TRBD1 matches at 11 bases. Germline CDR1 SGHRS, CDR2 YFSETQ. V gave up 4 bases and J gave up 4 bases; unmatched junction bases: 6. CDR3 length: 15 amino acids. CDR3 coding DNA: TGCGCCAGCAGCCTTGGGGACAGGGGGTCAGAGACCCAGTACTTC. This gives the protein CASSLGDRGSETQYF.

The rearrangement joins TRBV6-6 to TRBJ2-7; 7 positions match TRBD1. Germline-derived CDR1 and CDR2 are MNHNY and SVGAGI (reference sequence). Trimming at V came to 2 bases and at J to 6 bases, leaving 1 base not matched to a gene. The CDR3 covers 12 residues. CDR3 loop: CASSYKGAEQYV. The CDR3 DNA reads as TGTGCCAGCAGTTACAAGGGGGCCGAGCAGTACGTC.

This chain links TRBV6-6 with TRBJ1-6; 7 bases fit TRBD1. J was trimmed by 4 bases and V by 0 bases; bases with no gene match: 3. CDR3 size: 16 residues. Germline assignment: CDR1 MNHNY and CDR2 SVGAGI (reference sequence). The CDR3 DNA sequence: TGTGCCAGCAGTTACTCGACAGGGAGATATAATTCACCCCTCCACTTT. This gives the protein CASSYSTGRYNSPLHF.

The gene calls are TRBV29-1 and TRBJ1-2; TRBD1 aligns across 8 bases. This CDR3 spans 14 amino acids. V trimming: 0 bases; J trimming: 7 bases; junction bases outside the gene matches: 7. Germline V gene lookup returns CDR1 SQVTM and CDR2 ANQGSEA. CDR3: CSVEDVQGAAGYTF. The CDR3 DNA reads TGCAGCGTTGAAGACGTGCAGGGGGCGGCTGGCTACACCTTC.

This clone has just a few counts. The genes are TRBV9 and TRBJ2-3; TRBD2 matches 7 bases. Trimming took 0 bases from V and 1 from J; bases not matched to a gene: 5. Germline V gene lookup returns CDR1 SGDLS and CDR2 YYNGEE. This CDR3 is 16 amino acids long. CDR3 bases: TGTGCCAGCAGCGTAGTAGGGCTAGCGGGCACAGATACGCAGTATTTT. It specifies CASSVVGLAGTDTQYF.

Written as DNA, the CDR3 is TGTGCCATCAGTGAGTTGAGTTTTCCCCACGGGGAGCTGTTTTTT. Translating it yields CAISELSFPHGELFF. The chain links TRBV10-3 to TRBJ2-2; D gene unclear. The V end was cut by 1 base, the J end by 7 bases, with 13 bases between. Germline V lookup: CDR1 ENHRY, CDR2 SYGVKD. This CDR3 is 15 amino acids long.

The V and J genes are TRBV5-5 and TRBJ2-7; TRBD2 is a possible D gene (6 bases). The CDR3 is 17 amino acids. The V gene lost 1 base and the J gene lost 6 bases, with 23 bases spanning the gap. Germline lookup yields CDR1 SGHKS and CDR2 YYEKEE (reference sequence). The CDR3 region is CASSLFVTQVGGSEQYV. For the CDR3, the DNA is TGTGCCAGCAGCTTGTTTGTAACCCAGGTGGGGGGTTCCGAGCAGTACGTC.